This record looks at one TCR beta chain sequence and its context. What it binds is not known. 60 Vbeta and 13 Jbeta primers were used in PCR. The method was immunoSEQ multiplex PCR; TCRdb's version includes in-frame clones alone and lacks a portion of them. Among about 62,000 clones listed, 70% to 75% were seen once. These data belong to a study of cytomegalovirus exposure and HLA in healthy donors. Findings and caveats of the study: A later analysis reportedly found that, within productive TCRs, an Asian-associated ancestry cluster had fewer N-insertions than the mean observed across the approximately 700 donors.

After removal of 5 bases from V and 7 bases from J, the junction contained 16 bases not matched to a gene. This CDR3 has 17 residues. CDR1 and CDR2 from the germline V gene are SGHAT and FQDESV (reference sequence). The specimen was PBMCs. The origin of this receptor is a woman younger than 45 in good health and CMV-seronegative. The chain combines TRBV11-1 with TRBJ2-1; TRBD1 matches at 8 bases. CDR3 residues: CASSLPGPDRARNEQFF. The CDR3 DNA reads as TGTGCCAGCAGCCTCCCCGGGCCGGACAGGGCGAGAAATGAGCAGTTCTTC.